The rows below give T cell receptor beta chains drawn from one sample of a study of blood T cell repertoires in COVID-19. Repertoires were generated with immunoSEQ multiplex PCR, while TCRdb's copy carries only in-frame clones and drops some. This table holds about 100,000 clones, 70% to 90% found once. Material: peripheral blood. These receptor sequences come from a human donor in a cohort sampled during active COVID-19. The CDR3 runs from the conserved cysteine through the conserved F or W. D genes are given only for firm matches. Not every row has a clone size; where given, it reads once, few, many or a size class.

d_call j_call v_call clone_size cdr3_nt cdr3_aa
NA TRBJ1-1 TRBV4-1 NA TGCGCCAGCAGCCAAGGGGGCCCTTTAGTGGTAGCTTTCTTT CASSQGGPLVVAFF
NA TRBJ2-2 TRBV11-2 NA TGTGCCAGCAGCTTCGACCGGGGTCCCGAGGAGCTGTTTTTT CASSFDRGPEELFF
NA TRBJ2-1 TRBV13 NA TGTGCCAGCAGCTTAGGCTACCTACCCTACAATGAGCAGTTCTTC CASSLGYLPYNEQFF
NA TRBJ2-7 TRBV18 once TGTGCCAGCTCACAGGCACAGGGCGGCGAGCAGTACTTC CASSQAQGGEQYF
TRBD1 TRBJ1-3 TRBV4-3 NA TGCGCCAGCAGCCAGACCAGGGGGTACGGAAACACCATATATTTT CASSQTRGYGNTIYF
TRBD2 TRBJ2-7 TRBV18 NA TGTGCCAGCTCACCATCCGGGACTAGCCTCCGCGAGCAGTACTTC CASSPSGTSLREQYF
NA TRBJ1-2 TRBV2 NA TGTGCCAGCAGGGAGGGTGGCGGGGGCTACACCTTC CASREGGGGYTF
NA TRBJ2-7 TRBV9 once TGTGCCAGCAGTAGGGCGGGGACACAGGGGGAGCAGTACTTC CASSRAGTQGEQYF
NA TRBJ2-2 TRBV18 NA TGTGCCAGCTCACCCGTCCTCGGGGAGCTGTTTTTT CASSPVLGELFF
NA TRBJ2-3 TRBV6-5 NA TGTGCCACGGGCAGGGGCGACCGCACAGATACGCAGTATTTT CATGRGDRTDTQYF
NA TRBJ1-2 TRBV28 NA TGTGCCAGCAGTTTTCCGCAGGGTCGAGGCTACACCTTC CASSFPQGRGYTF
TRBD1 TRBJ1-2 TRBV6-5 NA TGTGCCAGCAGTAGAACAGGGGGAGCTAACTATGGCTACACCTTC CASSRTGGANYGYTF
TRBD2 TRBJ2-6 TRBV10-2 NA TGCGCCAGCAGAGCGGGACCGTCCCTCTCTGGGGCCAACGTCCTGACTTTC CASRAGPSLSGANVLTF
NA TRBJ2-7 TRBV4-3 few TGCGCCAGCAGCCAAGACTCGAGTTCGCGGCAGTACTTC CASSQDSSSRQYF
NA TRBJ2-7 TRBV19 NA TGTGCCAGTAGTGGTAGTACGGGCTACGAGCAGTACTTC CASSGSTGYEQYF
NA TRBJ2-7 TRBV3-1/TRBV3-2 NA TGTGCCAGCAGCCAAGGGGGCGGGACAGCCTACGAGCAGTACTTC CASSQGGGTAYEQYF
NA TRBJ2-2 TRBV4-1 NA TGCGCCAGCAGCCAAGATCAGGGTTTCGGGGAGCTGTTTTTT CASSQDQGFGELFF
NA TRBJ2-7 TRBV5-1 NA TGCGCCAGCAACACAAACGGGTACGAGCAGTACTTC CASNTNGYEQYF
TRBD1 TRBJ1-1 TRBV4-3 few TGCGCCAGCAGCCGAAACCCCGGGACAGGGAACACTGAAGCTTTCTTT CASSRNPGTGNTEAFF
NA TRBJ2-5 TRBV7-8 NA TGTGCCAGCAGCTTAAGGGGACAAGAGACCCAGTACTTC CASSLRGQETQYF
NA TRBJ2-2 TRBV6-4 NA TGTGCCAGCAGAGCGATGACGAACACCGGGGAGCTGTTTTTT CASRAMTNTGELFF
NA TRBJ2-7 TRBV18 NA TGTGCCAGCTCACCACAATCAGGTATAGGCTCCTACGAGCAGTACTTC CASSPQSGIGSYEQYF
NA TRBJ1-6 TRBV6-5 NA TGTGCCAGCATCCACGCCGGGACGGGGGATTCACCCCTCCACTTT CASIHAGTGDSPLHF
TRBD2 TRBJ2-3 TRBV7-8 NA TGTGCCAGCAGCTTAGCTCTAGCGGGAGGTAGTACGCAGTATTTT CASSLALAGGSTQYF
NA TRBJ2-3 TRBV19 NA TGTGCCAGTAGTATAGGAGTAGCATGGGGCACAGATACGCAGTATTTT CASSIGVAWGTDTQYF
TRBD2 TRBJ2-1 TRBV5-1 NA TGCGCCAGCACATGGACTAGCGGGTCCTACAATGAGCAGTTCTTC CASTWTSGSYNEQFF
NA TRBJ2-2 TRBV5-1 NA TGCGCCAGCAGCAACCTCCTTGGGGTACGGGGCACCGGGGAGCTGTTTTTT CASSNLLGVRGTGELFF
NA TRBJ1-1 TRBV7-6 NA TGTGCCAGCAGCTTAGCGGGGGGGAACACTGAAGCTTTCTTT CASSLAGGNTEAFF
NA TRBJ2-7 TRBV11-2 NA TGTGCCAGCAGCTTAGCCTGGGGGGACTCACACTACGAGCAGTACTTC CASSLAWGDSHYEQYF
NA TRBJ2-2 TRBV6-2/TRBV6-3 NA TGTGCCAGCAGCGACCCGGGAGCCACCGGGGAGCTGTTTTTT CASSDPGATGELFF
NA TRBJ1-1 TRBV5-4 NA TGTGCCAGCAGCCACTCCGCCATGAACACTGAAGCTTTCTTT CASSHSAMNTEAFF
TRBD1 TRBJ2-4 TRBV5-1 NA TGCGCCAGCAGCGAGGACAGGGGGGTAGCCAAAAACATTCAGTACTTC CASSEDRGVAKNIQYF
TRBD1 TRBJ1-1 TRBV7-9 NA TGTGCCAGCAGGGATGGGACAGGTCGGGGGAACACTGAAGCTTTCTTT CASRDGTGRGNTEAFF
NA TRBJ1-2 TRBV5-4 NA TGTGCCAGCAGCTTGGTAACAGCTGGGTATGGCTACACCTTC CASSLVTAGYGYTF
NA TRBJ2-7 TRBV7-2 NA TGTGCCAGCAGTTTTCGATCAGGGCAGGGGTTATACGAGCAGTACTTC CASSFRSGQGLYEQYF
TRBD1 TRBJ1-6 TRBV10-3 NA TGTGCCATCAGACAGGGACAGGGGAATAATTCACCCCTCCACTTT CAIRQGQGNNSPLHF
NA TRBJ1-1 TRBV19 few TGTGCCAGTAGTGGACAGCTGAACACTGAAGCTTTCTTT CASSGQLNTEAFF
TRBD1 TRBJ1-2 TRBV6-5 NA TGTGCCAGCAGTTACAGTCAGGGACAGGGAAGAGGGGGCTACACCTTC CASSYSQGQGRGGYTF
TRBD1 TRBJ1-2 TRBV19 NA TGTGCCAGTAGACCTCCGGGCAGGGGACAGAGATCCTATGGCTACACCTTC CASRPPGRGQRSYGYTF
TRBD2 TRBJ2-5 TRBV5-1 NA TGCGCCAGCAGCTTGGCCGGGGGGTTAAGGCAAGAGACCCAGTACTTC CASSLAGGLRQETQYF